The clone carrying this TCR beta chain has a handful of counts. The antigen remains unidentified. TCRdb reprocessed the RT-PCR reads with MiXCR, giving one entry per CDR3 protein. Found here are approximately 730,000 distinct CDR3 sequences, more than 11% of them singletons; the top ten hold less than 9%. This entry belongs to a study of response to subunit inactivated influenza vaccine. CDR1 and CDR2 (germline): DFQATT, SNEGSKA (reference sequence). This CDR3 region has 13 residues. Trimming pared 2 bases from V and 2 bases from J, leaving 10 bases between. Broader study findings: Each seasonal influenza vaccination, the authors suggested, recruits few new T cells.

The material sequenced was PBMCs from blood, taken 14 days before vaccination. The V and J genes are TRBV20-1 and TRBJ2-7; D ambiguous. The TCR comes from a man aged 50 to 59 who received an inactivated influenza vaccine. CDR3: CSARYPEAYEQYF. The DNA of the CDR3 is TGCAGTGCTAGATATCCCGAAGCCTACGAGCAGTACTTC.